The table lists the clone carrying this T cell receptor (beta chain) with a few counts. The antigen remains unidentified. This sample was taken from a study of cytotoxic CD8 clonotypes in ibrutinib-treated CLL. The overall study: Results showed about 24 partial and 2 complete responses; following median 68 months, around 15 remained remitted, about 12 advanced.

Using immunoSEQ multiplex PCR, the repertoire was profiled, and TCRdb retains in-frame clones only, with some absent. The sample has about 60,000 clones, about 54% seen once; the top ten hold roughly 25%. Study-wide results and caveats: Different sampling times were used for sustained-remission and progressing patients. Rare overall, public clonotypes shrank or held steady under therapy. Clonality went up at ibrutinib response and then declined back toward baseline at progression.

Sequencing used PBMCs, obtained at disease progression, from a patient treated with ibrutinib. The TCR comes from a human donor with chronic lymphocytic leukemia.

This CDR3 reads CAWRLSGPYTEAFF. CDR3 nucleotides: TGTGCCTGGAGGTTATCAGGGCCTTACACTGAAGCTTTCTTT. The chain carries TRBV30 and TRBJ1-1; tentative D call: TRBD1 (5 bases). The germline V gene has CDR1 GTSNPN and CDR2 SVGIG (reference sequence). The CDR3 has 14 amino acids. V lost 3 bases and J 3 bases, leaving 14 bases between the germline ends. The complete variable domain, with remaining parts taken from reference TRBV30 and TRBJ1-1, reads SQTIHQWPATLVQPVGSPLSLECTVEGTSNPNLYWYRQAAGRGLQLLFYSVGIGQISSEVPQNLSASRPQDRQFILSSKKLLLSDSGFYLCAWRLSGPYTEAFFGQGTRLTVV.